The 8 T cell receptor beta chains in this list originate from one sample, sequenced in a study of shared clonotypes between healthy human individuals. Using immunoSEQ multiplex PCR, the repertoire was profiled, and TCRdb retains in-frame clones only, with some absent. In the table there are about 1.5 million clones, roughly 96% of which are singletons. Material: naive CD4+ T cells sorted from blood. The subset was: CD45RA+ positively selected. The source of these receptors is a man aged 25 to 40 in good health.

The V gene is TRBV30, the J gene TRBJ2-2; 7 bases fit TRBD1. The CDR3 loop spans 16 amino acids. Germline CDR1 reads GTSNPN; CDR2 reads SVGIG (reference sequence). With V trimmed by 1 base and J by 4 bases, 9 bases remained unmatched. CDR3 in DNA: TGTGCCTGGAGTGCGAACCGGGACAGCCTCACCGGGGAGCTGTTTTTT. This codes for CAWSANRDSLTGELFF.

V and J are TRBV7-2 and TRBJ2-1; maybe TRBD1 (5 bases). Germline lookup yields CDR1 SGHTA and CDR2 FQGNSA. The CDR3 is 15 amino acids. V was pared by 7 bases and J by 3 bases, with 16 bases between. The CDR3 loop reads CASTPPAGNYNEQFF. In DNA, the CDR3 is TGTGCCAGCACCCCGCCGGCAGGGAACTACAATGAGCAGTTCTTC.

The chain uses TRBV10-3 and TRBJ2-3; D unresolved. The V and J ends lost 10 bases and 2 bases respectively, with 13 bases between them. The CDR3 runs 13 residues. The V gene's germline CDR1 is ENHRY and CDR2 SYGVKD. CDR3 residues: CATTLLLTDTQYF. CDR3 sequence (DNA): TGTGCCACCACCCTGTTGCTCACAGATACGCAGTATTTT.

This chain uses TRBV29-1 with TRBJ2-3; 9 bases map to TRBD1. V shed 4 bases and J 4 bases; nucleotides not matched to a gene: 3. CDR3 length equals 13 residues. CDR1 SQVTM and CDR2 ANQGSEA come from the germline V gene. In DNA form, the CDR3 reads TGCAGCGTTGGACAGGGGGTAGCAGATACGCAGTATTTT. Translated: CSVGQGVADTQYF.

The chain joins TRBV29-1 to TRBJ2-4; 11 nucleotides match TRBD1. The germline gives CDR1 SQVTM, CDR2 ANQGSEA. The V segment lost 4 bases and the J segment 0 bases; nucleotides outside the gene matches: 8. The CDR3 runs to 17 residues. The DNA of the CDR3 is TGCAGCGTTGTAGGGACAGGGGGTGCGTTAGCCAAAAACATTCAGTACTTC. It encodes CSVVGTGGALAKNIQYF.

The chain uses TRBV6-1 and TRBJ1-2; D might be TRBD1 (6 bases). Germline V gene sequence: CDR1 MNHNS, CDR2 SASEGT. V was trimmed by 3 bases and J by 8 bases, leaving 10 bases between them. There are 12 residues in the CDR3. CDR3 loop: CASSDTGRGYTF. CDR3 nucleotides: TGTGCCAGCAGTGACACAGGGCGCGGCTACACCTTC.

The V and J genes are TRBV19 and TRBJ2-2; 7 positions match TRBD2. Looked up from germline, CDR1 is LNHDA and CDR2 is SQIVND (reference sequence). With 4 bases clipped from V and 1 base from J, the junction kept 6 bases outside the gene matches. CDR3 length: 16 residues. The CDR3 region has the DNA TGTGCCAGTAGTACTCAAGCGGGATTGAACACCGGGGAGCTGTTTTTT. The encoded protein is CASSTQAGLNTGELFF.

The chain recombines TRBV5-1 with TRBJ2-7; D remains ambiguous. Trimming removed 2 bases from V and 6 bases from J, with 15 bases in between. The CDR3 is 14 amino acids. CDR1 is SGHRS, CDR2 YFSETQ, per germline. CDR3 region: CASSLTIIPREQYF. The CDR3 DNA is TGCGCCAGCAGCTTAACTATCATCCCCCGCGAGCAGTACTTC.